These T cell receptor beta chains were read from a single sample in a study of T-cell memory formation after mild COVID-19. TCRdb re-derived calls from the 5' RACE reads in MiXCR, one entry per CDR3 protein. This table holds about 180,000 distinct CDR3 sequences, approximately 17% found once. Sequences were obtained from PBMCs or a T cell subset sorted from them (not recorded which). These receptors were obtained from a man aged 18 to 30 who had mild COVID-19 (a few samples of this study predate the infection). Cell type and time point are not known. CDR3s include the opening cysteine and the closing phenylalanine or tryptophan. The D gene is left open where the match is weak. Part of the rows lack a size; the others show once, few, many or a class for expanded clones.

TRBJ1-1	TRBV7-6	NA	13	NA	CASSVVRNTEAFF	TGTGCCAGCAGCGTAGTCAGGAACACTGAAGCTTTCTTT
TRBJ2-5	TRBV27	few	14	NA	CASSSTYPQETQYF	TGTGCCAGCAGTTCAACCTATCCTCAAGAGACCCAGTACTTC
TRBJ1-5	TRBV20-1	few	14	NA	CSARDPTVNQPQHF	TGCAGTGCTAGGGACCCGACAGTTAATCAGCCCCAGCATTTT
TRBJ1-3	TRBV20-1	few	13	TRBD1	CSAVRGSGNTIYF	TGCAGTGCAGTCAGGGGGTCTGGAAACACCATATATTTT
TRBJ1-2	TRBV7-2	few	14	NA	CASSLPPRASGYTF	TGTGCCAGCAGCTTACCCCCTAGAGCATCTGGCTACACCTTC
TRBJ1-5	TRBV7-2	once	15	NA	CASSLAREGNQPQHF	TGTGCCAGCAGCTTAGCACGGGAGGGCAATCAGCCCCAGCATTTT
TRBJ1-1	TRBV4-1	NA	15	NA	CASSQEAKGNTEAFF	TGCGCCAGCAGCCAAGAGGCCAAAGGGAACACTGAAGCTTTCTTT
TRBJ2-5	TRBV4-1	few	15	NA	CASSPGTVMGETQYF	TGCGCCAGCAGCCCCGGTACGGTGATGGGGGAGACCCAGTACTTC
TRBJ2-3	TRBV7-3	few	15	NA	CASSSIPGGVDTQYF	TGTGCCAGCAGCTCCATCCCGGGGGGCGTGGATACGCAGTATTTT
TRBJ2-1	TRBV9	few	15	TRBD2	CASSVQRGGYGEQFF	TGTGCCAGCAGCGTCCAGCGGGGGGGCTATGGTGAGCAGTTCTTC
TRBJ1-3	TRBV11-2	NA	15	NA	CASSQDINSGNTIYF	TGTGCCAGCAGCCAAGACATCAACTCTGGAAACACCATATATTTT
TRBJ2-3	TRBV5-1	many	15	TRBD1	CASSSRGWATDTQYF	TGCGCCAGCAGCTCCAGGGGGTGGGCCACAGATACGCAGTATTTT
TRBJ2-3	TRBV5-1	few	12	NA	CASSFRENTQYF	TGCGCCAGCAGCTTTAGGGAAAATACGCAGTATTTT
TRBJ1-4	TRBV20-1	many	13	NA	CSASYASREKLFF	TGCAGTGCTAGTTACGCTTCCCGGGAAAAACTGTTTTTT
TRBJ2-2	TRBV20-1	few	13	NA	CSAPGGASGELFF	TGCAGTGCTCCCGGGGGAGCTTCCGGGGAGCTGTTTTTT
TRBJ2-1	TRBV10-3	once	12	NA	CAISEGYNEQFF	TGTGCCATCAGTGAGGGGTACAATGAGCAGTTCTTC
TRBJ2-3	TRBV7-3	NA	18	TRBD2	CASSLTSGVVMSTDTQYF	TGTGCCAGCAGCCTTACTAGCGGGGTGGTTATGAGCACAGATACGCAGTATTTT
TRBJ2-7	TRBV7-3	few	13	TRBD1	CASSLGQHYEQYF	TGTGCCAGCAGCCTGGGACAGCATTACGAGCAGTACTTC
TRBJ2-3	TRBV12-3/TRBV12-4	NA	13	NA	CASSLRETFTQYF	TGTGCCAGCAGTTTAAGGGAAACCTTTACGCAGTATTTT
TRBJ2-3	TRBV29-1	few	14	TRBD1	CSVAPTGVADTQYF	TGCAGCGTGGCTCCAACAGGGGTTGCAGATACGCAGTATTTT
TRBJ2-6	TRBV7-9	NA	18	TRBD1	CASSSGTGGMSGANVLTF	TGTGCCAGCAGCTCAGGGACAGGGGGCATGTCTGGGGCCAACGTCCTGACTTTC
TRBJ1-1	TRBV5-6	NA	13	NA	CASSSGWNTEAFF	TGTGCCAGCAGCAGCGGGTGGAACACTGAAGCTTTCTTT